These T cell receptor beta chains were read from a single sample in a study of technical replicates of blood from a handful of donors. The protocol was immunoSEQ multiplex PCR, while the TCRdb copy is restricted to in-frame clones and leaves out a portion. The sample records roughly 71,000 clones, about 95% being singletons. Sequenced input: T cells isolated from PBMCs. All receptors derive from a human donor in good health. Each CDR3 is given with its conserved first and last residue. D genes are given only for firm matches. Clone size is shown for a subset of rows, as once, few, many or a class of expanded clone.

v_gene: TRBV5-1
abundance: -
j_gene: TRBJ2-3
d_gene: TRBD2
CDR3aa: CASSLVGLAENTDTQYF
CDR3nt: TGCGCCAGCAGCTTGGTAGGGCTAGCGGAGAACACAGATACGCAGTATTTT

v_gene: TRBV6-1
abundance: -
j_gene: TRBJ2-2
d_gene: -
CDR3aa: CASRIAATGELFF
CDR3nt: TGTGCCAGCAGGATAGCGGCGACCGGGGAGCTGTTTTTT

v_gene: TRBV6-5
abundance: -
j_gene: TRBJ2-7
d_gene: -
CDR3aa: CASSRDSTGVYEQYF
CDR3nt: TGTGCCAGCAGTCGAGACAGCACTGGGGTATACGAGCAGTACTTC

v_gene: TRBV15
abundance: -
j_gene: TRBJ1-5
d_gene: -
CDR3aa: CATSRDRGQPQHF
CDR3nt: TGTGCCACCAGCAGAGATCGAGGACAGCCCCAGCATTTT

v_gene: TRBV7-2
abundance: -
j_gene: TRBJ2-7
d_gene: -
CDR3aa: CASSLTRAGAYEQYF
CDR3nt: TGTGCCAGCAGCTTAACACGGGCAGGGGCCTACGAGCAGTACTTC

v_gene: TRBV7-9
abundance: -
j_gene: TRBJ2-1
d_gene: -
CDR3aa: CASSLVAGAHPFGQFF
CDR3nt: TGTGCCAGCAGCTTAGTTGCGGGGGCCCACCCTTTTGGGCAGTTCTTC

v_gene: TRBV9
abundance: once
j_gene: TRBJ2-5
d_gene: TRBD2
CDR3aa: CASSLSGLGFRETQYF
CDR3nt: TGTGCCAGCAGCCTCTCGGGACTAGGCTTCAGGGAGACCCAGTACTTC

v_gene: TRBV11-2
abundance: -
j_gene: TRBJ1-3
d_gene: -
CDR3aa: CASSLFRAGDLNTIYF
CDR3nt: TGTGCCAGCAGCCTCTTCAGGGCAGGGGATTTGAACACCATATATTTT

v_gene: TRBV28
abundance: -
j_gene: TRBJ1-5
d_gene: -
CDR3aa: CASRGQGSNQPQHF
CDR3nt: TGTGCCAGCAGGGGTCAGGGGAGCAATCAGCCCCAGCATTTT

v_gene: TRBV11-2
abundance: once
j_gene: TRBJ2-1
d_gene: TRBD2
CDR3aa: CASSPGAGGEYEQFF
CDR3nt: TGTGCCAGCAGCCCAGGGGCGGGGGGCGAGTATGAGCAGTTCTTC

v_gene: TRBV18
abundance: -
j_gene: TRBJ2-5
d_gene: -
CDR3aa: CASSPSRLVFQETQYF
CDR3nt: TGTGCCAGCTCACCCTCTAGGCTAGTTTTCCAAGAGACCCAGTACTTC

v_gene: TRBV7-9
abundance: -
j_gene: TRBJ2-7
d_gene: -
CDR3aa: CASSTTKKTDSISYEQYF
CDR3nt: TGTGCCAGCAGCACTACGAAAAAGACAGATTCAATCTCCTACGAGCAGTACTTC

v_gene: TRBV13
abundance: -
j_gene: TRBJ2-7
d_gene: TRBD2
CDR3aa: CASSYRTSGSSYEQYF
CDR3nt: TGTGCCAGCAGCTACCGGACTAGCGGGAGCTCCTACGAGCAGTACTTC

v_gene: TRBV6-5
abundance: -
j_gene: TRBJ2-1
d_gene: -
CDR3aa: CASSPGTRYNEQFF
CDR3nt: TGTGCCAGCAGCCCCGGGACTCGCTATAATGAGCAGTTCTTC

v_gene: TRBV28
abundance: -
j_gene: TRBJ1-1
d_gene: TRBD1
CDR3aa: CASSFYRGEGTEAFF
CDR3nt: TGTGCCAGCAGTTTCTACAGGGGTGAAGGGACTGAAGCTTTCTTT

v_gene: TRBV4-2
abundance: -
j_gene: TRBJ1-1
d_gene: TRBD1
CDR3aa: CASSQDGTGGSGTEAFF
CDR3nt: TGTGCCAGCAGCCAGGATGGGACAGGGGGGTCGGGAACTGAAGCTTTCTTT

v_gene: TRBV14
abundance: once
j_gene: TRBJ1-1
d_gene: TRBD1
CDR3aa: CASSRSRGQMNTEAFF
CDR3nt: TGTGCCAGCAGCCGCTCCAGGGGGCAGATGAACACTGAAGCTTTCTTT

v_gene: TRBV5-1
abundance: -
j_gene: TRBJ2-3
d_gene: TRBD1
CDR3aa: CASTGQGARTDTQYF
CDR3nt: TGCGCCAGCACGGGGCAGGGGGCCCGCACAGATACGCAGTATTTT

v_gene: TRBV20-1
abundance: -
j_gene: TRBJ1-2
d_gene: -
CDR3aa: CSARDKTGPSF
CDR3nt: TGCAGTGCTAGAGACAAGACAGGCCCTTCCTTC

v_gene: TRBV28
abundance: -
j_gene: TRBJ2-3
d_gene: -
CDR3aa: CASSSLLRRVLHQRRGDTQYF
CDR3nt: TGTGCCAGCAGTTCTCTTCTAAGGCGGGTACTCCACCAAAGGAGGGGTGATACGCAGTATTTT

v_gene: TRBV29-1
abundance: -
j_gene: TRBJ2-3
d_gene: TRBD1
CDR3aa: CSVLDRGLYGDTQYF
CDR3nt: TGCAGCGTGTTGGACAGGGGGCTTTATGGAGATACGCAGTATTTT

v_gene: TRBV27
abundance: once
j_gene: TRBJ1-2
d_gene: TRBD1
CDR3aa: CASSLSWDRDYGYTF
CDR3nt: TGTGCCAGCAGTTTATCATGGGACAGGGACTATGGCTACACCTTC

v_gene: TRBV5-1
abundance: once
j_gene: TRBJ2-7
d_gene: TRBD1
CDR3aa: CASSLVTGGYEQYF
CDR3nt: TGCGCCAGCAGCTTGGTCACAGGGGGGTACGAGCAGTACTTC

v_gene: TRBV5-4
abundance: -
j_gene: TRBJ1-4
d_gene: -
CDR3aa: CASSPSGGHEKLFF
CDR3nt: TGTGCCAGCAGCCCCTCGGGGGGCCATGAAAAACTGTTTTTT

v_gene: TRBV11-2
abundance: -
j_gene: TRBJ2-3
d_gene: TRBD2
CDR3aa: CASSILAGTDTQYF
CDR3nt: TGTGCCAGCAGCATCCTAGCGGGCACAGATACGCAGTATTTT

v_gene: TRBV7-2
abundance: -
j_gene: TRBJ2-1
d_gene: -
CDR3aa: CASSLRGTLYNEQFF
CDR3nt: TGTGCCAGCAGCTTAAGGGGAACCCTCTACAATGAGCAGTTCTTC

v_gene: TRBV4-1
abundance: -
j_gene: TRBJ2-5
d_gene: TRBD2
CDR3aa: CASSQARGGQETQYF
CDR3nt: TGCGCCAGCAGCCAAGCCCGGGGGGGCCAAGAGACCCAGTACTTC

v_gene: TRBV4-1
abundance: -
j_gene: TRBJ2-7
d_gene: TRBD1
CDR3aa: CASSQGTGTYEQYF
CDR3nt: TGCGCCAGCAGCCAGGGGACAGGAACCTACGAGCAGTACTTC

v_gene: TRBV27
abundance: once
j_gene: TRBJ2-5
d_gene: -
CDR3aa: CASRPDSFQETQYF
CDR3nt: TGTGCCAGCAGGCCGGACTCGTTCCAAGAGACCCAGTACTTC

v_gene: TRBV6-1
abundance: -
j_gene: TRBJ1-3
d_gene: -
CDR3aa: CASSEIVESSGNTIYF
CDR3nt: TGTGCCAGCAGTGAAATCGTGGAGTCTTCGGGAAACACCATATATTTT

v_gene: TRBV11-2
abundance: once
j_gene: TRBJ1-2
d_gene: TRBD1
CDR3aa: CASRTIRDRVMGGYTF
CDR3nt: TGTGCCAGCAGAACGATCCGGGACAGGGTCATGGGTGGCTACACCTTC

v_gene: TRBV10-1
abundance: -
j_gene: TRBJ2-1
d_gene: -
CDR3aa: CASSRTASSYNEQFF
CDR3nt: TGCGCCAGCAGTCGGACAGCGAGCTCCTACAATGAGCAGTTCTTC

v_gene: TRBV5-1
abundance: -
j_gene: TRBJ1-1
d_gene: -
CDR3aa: CASSPPDRISNTEAFF
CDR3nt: TGCGCCAGCAGCCCGCCTGACAGGATCTCGAACACTGAAGCTTTCTTT

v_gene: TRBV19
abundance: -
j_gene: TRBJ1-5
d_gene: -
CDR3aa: CASSIDRVNQPQHF
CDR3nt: TGTGCCAGTAGTATAGATCGGGTAAATCAGCCCCAGCATTTT

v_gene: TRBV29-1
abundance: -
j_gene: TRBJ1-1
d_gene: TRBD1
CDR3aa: CSVDPTGVAEAFF
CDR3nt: TGCAGCGTTGATCCTACAGGGGTGGCTGAAGCTTTCTTT

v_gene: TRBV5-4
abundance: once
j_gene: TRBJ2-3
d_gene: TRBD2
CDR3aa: CASSLPQREATDTQYF
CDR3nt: TGTGCCAGCAGCTTGCCGCAGCGGGAGGCCACAGATACGCAGTATTTT

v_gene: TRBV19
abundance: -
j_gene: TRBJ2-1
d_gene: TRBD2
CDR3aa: CASSSQSGTSLVNEQFF
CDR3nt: TGTGCCAGTAGTTCCCAATCCGGGACTAGTCTGGTTAATGAGCAGTTCTTC

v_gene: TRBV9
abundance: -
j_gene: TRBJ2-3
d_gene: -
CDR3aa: CASSGKGDSKTDTQYF
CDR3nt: TGTGCCAGCAGCGGTAAAGGGGACTCCAAGACAGATACGCAGTATTTT

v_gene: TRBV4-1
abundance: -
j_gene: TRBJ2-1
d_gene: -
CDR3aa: CASSQDWRVPNEQFF
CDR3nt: TGCGCCAGCAGCCAAGACTGGCGGGTCCCCAATGAGCAGTTCTTC

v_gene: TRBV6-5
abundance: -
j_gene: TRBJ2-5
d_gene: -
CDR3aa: CASSYPDTYQETQYF
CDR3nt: TGTGCCAGCAGTTACCCCGACACCTACCAAGAGACCCAGTACTTC

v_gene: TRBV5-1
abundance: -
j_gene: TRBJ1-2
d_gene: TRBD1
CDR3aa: CASSLTERLRGQNYGYTF
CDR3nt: TGCGCCAGCAGCCTCACTGAGAGGTTGAGGGGACAGAACTATGGCTACACCTTC

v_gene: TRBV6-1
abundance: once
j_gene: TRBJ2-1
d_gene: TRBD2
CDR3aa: CASIVGLVGEQFF
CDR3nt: TGTGCCAGCATTGTGGGACTAGTTGGTGAGCAGTTCTTC

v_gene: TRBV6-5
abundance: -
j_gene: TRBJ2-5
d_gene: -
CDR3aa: CASSLGRPGQETQYF
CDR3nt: TGTGCCAGCAGTTTAGGTAGGCCAGGACAAGAGACCCAGTACTTC

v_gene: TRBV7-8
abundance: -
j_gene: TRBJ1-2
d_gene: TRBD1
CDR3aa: CASSSDRARGYGYTF
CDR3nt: TGTGCCAGCAGCTCAGACAGGGCGAGGGGCTATGGCTACACCTTC

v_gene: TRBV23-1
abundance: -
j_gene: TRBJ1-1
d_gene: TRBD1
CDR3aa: CASLKGADLKNTEAFF
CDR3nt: TGCGCCAGCCTTAAGGGGGCAGACCTTAAGAACACTGAAGCTTTCTTT

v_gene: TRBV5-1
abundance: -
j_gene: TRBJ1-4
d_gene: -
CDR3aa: CASSSTGLVAQKLFF
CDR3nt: TGCGCCAGCAGCTCAACAGGGTTGGTTGCCCAAAAACTGTTTTTT

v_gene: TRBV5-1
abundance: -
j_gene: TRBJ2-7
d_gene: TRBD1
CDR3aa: CASSLEVTGGYEQYF
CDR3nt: TGCGCCAGCAGCTTGGAGGTGACAGGGGGCTACGAGCAGTACTTC

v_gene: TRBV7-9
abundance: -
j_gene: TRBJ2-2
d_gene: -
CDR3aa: CASSLERSQIRSGELFF
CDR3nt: TGTGCCAGCAGCTTAGAAAGGTCGCAGATCCGGAGCGGGGAGCTGTTTTTT

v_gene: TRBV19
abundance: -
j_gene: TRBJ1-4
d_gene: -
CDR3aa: CASSQGEKLFF
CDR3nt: TGTGCCAGTAGTCAGGGCGAAAAACTGTTTTTT

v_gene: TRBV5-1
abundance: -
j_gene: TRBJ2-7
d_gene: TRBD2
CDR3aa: CASRYGTSGYYEQYF
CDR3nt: TGCGCCAGTAGATACGGGACTAGCGGTTACTACGAGCAGTACTTC

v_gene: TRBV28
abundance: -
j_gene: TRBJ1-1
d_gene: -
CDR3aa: CASSFRAEAFF
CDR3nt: TGTGCCAGCAGTTTTCGAGCTGAAGCTTTCTTT

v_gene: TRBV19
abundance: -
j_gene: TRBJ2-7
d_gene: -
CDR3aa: CATSGGNIVSYEQYF
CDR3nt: TGTGCCACGAGCGGAGGGAACATTGTATCCTACGAGCAGTACTTC